Below, 21 T cell receptor beta chains from the same sample are listed, as sequenced in a study of cytomegalovirus exposure and HLA in healthy donors. The PCR ran on 60 Vbeta and 13 Jbeta primers. The table came from immunoSEQ multiplex PCR; TCRdb's copy has only in-frame clones and leaves some out. The sample comprises around 120,000 clones, about 63% of which are singletons, and over 1.5% rests with the top ten. Sequences were obtained from PBMCs. The origin of the receptors is a man aged 25 to 40 in good health and CMV-seropositive.

The J gene is TRBJ2-7, the V gene TRBV7-9; 9 positions match TRBD1. Germline trimming cut 9 bases from V and 3 bases from J; bases unmatched to any gene: 6. CDR1 is SEHNR, CDR2 FQNEAQ, per germline (reference sequence). The CDR3 consists of 13 residues. This chain's CDR3 is CASADRGDYEQYF. Here the CDR3 DNA reads TGTGCCAGTGCGGACAGGGGAGACTACGAGCAGTACTTC.

This chain uses TRBV5-1 with TRBJ1-1; D may be TRBD1 (5 bases). V shed 0 bases and J shed 12 bases, with 18 bases lying between them. The CDR3 loop spans 14 amino acids. The germline V gene encodes CDR1 SGHRS and CDR2 YFSETQ. CDR3 region: CASSLGAGFSMSFF. CDR3 DNA: TGCGCCAGCAGCTTGGGCGCAGGGTTTAGCATGTCTTTCTTT. Full variable domain (rest looked up from reference TRBV5-1 and TRBJ1-1): KAGVTQTPRYLIKTRGQQVTLSCSPISGHRSVSWYQQTPGQGLQFLFEYFSETQRNKGNFPGRFSGRQFSNSRSEMNVSTLELGDSALYLCASSLGAGFSMSFFGQGTRLTVV.

A single count supports this clone. This rearrangement joins TRBV27 to TRBJ2-7; D is unresolved. The germline V gene encodes CDR1 MNHEY and CDR2 SMNVEV (reference sequence). Trimming removed 4 bases at V and 1 base at J, with 11 bases between. This CDR3 has 14 amino acids. CDR3 region: CASSSFAGSYEQYF. The CDR3 nucleotides read TGTGCCAGCAGTTCCTTCGCAGGATCCTACGAGCAGTACTTC.

Comments on this clone: A read error may produce the germline difference seen at one junction end. V and J are TRBV11-1 and TRBJ2-7; TRBD1 matches at 8 bases. Germline V gene data show CDR1 as SGHAT and CDR2 as FQDESV (reference sequence). The CDR3 is 11 residues long. The CDR3 region is CASSFPGQAIF. CDR3 in DNA: TGTGCCAGCAGCTTTCCGGGACAGGCTATCTTC.

The genes are TRBV18 and TRBJ2-7; D is possibly TRBD1 (6 bases). V was cut by 3 bases and J by 2 bases, with 11 bases left in between. The CDR3 contains 14 residues. Germline V gives CDR1 KGHSH, CDR2 LQKENI. The CDR3 DNA reads as TGTGCCAGCTCACCCCGGACAGAAGCCTACGAGCAGTACTTC. Its translation is CASSPRTEAYEQYF.

The chain combines TRBV10-1 with TRBJ2-2; 8 positions agree with TRBD2. The CDR3 runs to 19 residues. Germline V gives CDR1 WNHNN, CDR2 SYGVQD (reference sequence). J gave up 3 bases and V 5 bases, and 17 bases lay outside the gene matches. The chain's CDR3 is CASSHNWVAGMGDTGELFF. CDR3 sequence (DNA): TGCGCCAGCAGTCACAATTGGGTAGCGGGAATGGGGGACACCGGGGAGCTGTTTTTT.

The sample holds one count of this clone. The chain combines TRBV28 with TRBJ2-3, with D possibly TRBD1 on 6 matching bases. The CDR3 covers 12 residues. V lost 9 bases and J lost 1, with 8 bases in between. The germline gives CDR1 MDHEN, CDR2 SYDVKM. CDR3 bases: TGTGCCAGTAACAGGGGCACAGATACGCAGTATTTT. Translated: CASNRGTDTQYF.

The chain is built from TRBV10-3 and TRBJ2-3; the D gene is possibly TRBD2 (6 bases). V gave up 4 bases and J gave up 5 bases, with 19 bases separating them. Per germline, CDR1 ENHRY and CDR2 SYGVKD. This CDR3 contains 16 residues. The CDR3 loop reads CAISVSIGGPKDTQYF. The CDR3 region has the DNA TGTGCCATCAGTGTAAGCATTGGAGGGCCAAAAGATACGCAGTATTTT.

The V and J genes are TRBV5-1 and TRBJ2-1; 10 bases line up with TRBD2. CDR1 and CDR2 (germline): SGHRS, YFSETQ. J lost 2 bases, V lost 4 bases, and 3 bases had no gene match. This CDR3 spans 15 amino acids. The CDR3 reads CASSTGTSAYNEQFF. Written as DNA, the CDR3 is TGCGCCAGCAGCACCGGGACTAGCGCCTACAATGAGCAGTTCTTC.

This chain joins TRBV2 and TRBJ2-3; maybe TRBD2 (6 bases). Germline V gives CDR1 SNHLY, CDR2 FYNNEI. This CDR3 comprises 14 residues. V lost 5 bases, J lost 6 bases, and 15 bases lay in between. CDR3 DNA: TGTGCCAGCAGTAGCACCATGACTAGTGATACGCAGTATTTT. Amino acids: CASSSTMTSDTQYF.

This chain joins TRBV2 and TRBJ2-5, with 10 bases identical to TRBD1. Germline V gene lookup returns CDR1 SNHLY and CDR2 FYNNEI. With V trimmed by 5 bases and J by 5 bases, 8 bases remained unmatched. The CDR3 extends over 15 amino acids. CDR3 nucleotides: TGTGCCAGCAGTTTCCCGGGACAGGGGTGGGAGACCCAGTACTTC. As protein: CASSFPGQGWETQYF.

This clone was detected only once. The V call is TRBV5-1, the J call TRBJ2-5; D perhaps matches TRBD2 (5 bases). The CDR3 loop spans 14 amino acids. Trimming took 3 bases from V and 5 from J, leaving 14 bases between them. Germline V gene lookup returns CDR1 SGHRS and CDR2 YFSETQ. CDR3 DNA sequence: TGCGCCAGCAGCTCATCCGGGATGAGGGAGACCCAGTACTTC. It translates to CASSSSGMRETQYF. Based on the CDR3 plus reference TRBV5-1 and TRBJ2-5, the full variable domain is KAGVTQTPRYLIKTRGQQVTLSCSPISGHRSVSWYQQTPGQGLQFLFEYFSETQRNKGNFPGRFSGRQFSNSRSEMNVSTLELGDSALYLCASSSSGMRETQYFGPGTRLLVL.

In its sample, this clone was seen a few times. The chain uses TRBV15 and TRBJ1-4; 8 bases are a match to TRBD1. Germline V gene sequence: CDR1 LNHNV, CDR2 YYDKDF (reference sequence). J gave up 7 bases and V 1 base, and 11 bases lay outside the gene matches. The CDR3 spans 17 residues. CDR3 sequence reads: CATSRGPQGARSEKLFF. The DNA of the CDR3 is TGTGCCACCAGCAGAGGCCCCCAGGGGGCGAGGAGTGAAAAACTGTTTTTT. Full variable domain (remainder filled in from reference TRBV15 and TRBJ1-4): DAMVIQNPRYQVTQFGKPVTLSCSQTLNHNVMYWYQQKSSQAPKLLFHYYDKDFNNEADTPDNFQSRRPNTSFCFLDIRSPGLGDTAMYLCATSRGPQGARSEKLFFGSGTQLSVL.

The chain couples TRBV5-1 to TRBJ2-7; 9 bases align to TRBD1. Germline assignment: CDR1 SGHRS and CDR2 YFSETQ. The CDR3 length is 14 residues. V gave up 0 bases and J gave up 5 bases; unmatched junction bases: 3. The CDR3 DNA reads TGCGCCAGCAGCTTGGGGACAGGGGTAGACGAGCAGTACTTC. It specifies CASSLGTGVDEQYF.

J is TRBJ1-4 and V is TRBV5-1; TRBD1 aligns across 10 bases. This CDR3 has 14 amino acids. The V and J ends lost 4 bases and 8 bases, in that order; junction bases with no gene match: 5. CDR1 and CDR2 from the germline V gene are SGHRS and YFSETQ. The CDR3 region has the DNA TGCGCCAGCAGCCCCGGGACAGGGGACGAAAAACTGTTTTTT. Amino acid sequence: CASSPGTGDEKLFF.

The CDR3 reads CASSPPGSGTGLGTQYF. The CDR3 coding sequence is TGTGCCAGCTCACCACCGGGATCCGGGACAGGGCTTGGGACCCAGTACTTC. The genes are TRBV18 and TRBJ2-5, with 9 bases aligning to TRBD1. Germline V gene sequence: CDR1 KGHSH, CDR2 LQKENI. Trimming at V came to 0 bases and at J to 7 bases, leaving 12 bases not matched to a gene. CDR3 length: 17 amino acids.

This chain joins TRBV4-1 and TRBJ2-7, with TRBD1 as a possible D gene (6 bases). The V gene's germline CDR1 is MGHRA and CDR2 YSYEKL. The CDR3 totals 14 residues. Trimming took off 2 bases at V and 2 bases at J, with 10 bases between the two ends. CDR3 residues: CASSQRQGTYEQYF. The DNA for the CDR3 is TGCGCCAGCAGCCAACGGCAGGGGACCTACGAGCAGTACTTC.

V and J are TRBV7-2 and TRBJ1-2; 7 bases are shared with TRBD1. CDR1 and CDR2 (germline): SGHTA, FQGNSA. J lost 7 bases, V lost 3 bases, and 2 bases had no gene match. The CDR3 covers 12 residues. The CDR3 DNA reads as TGTGCCAGCAGCTTCAGGGGGTCTGGCTACACCTTC. Residues: CASSFRGSGYTF.

This chain uses TRBV6-5 with TRBJ1-2; no firm D call. Trimming shortened V by 0 bases and J by 4 bases, and 12 bases separated the two germline ends. Germline V lookup: CDR1 MNHEY, CDR2 SVGAGI. The CDR3 contains 15 residues. The DNA of the CDR3 is TGTGCCAGCAGTTACTCCCCCAGTCTTCCCTATGGCTACACCTTC. It codes for CASSYSPSLPYGYTF.

The rearrangement joins TRBV6-1 to TRBJ2-7; a possible D gene is TRBD2 (6 bases). Trimming removed 11 bases at V and 0 bases at J, with 14 bases between. Looked up from germline, CDR1 is MNHNS and CDR2 is SASEGT. The CDR3 is 13 residues long. The CDR3 loop is CAGGLGFSYEQYF. CDR3 sequence (DNA): TGTGCCGGGGGACTCGGCTTCTCCTACGAGCAGTACTTC.

This clone was seen only a few times. The chain couples TRBV7-3 to TRBJ2-3, with 8 nucleotides matching TRBD2. This CDR3 contains 16 residues. Germline-derived CDR1 and CDR2 are SGHTA and FQGTGA. V dropped 4 bases and J dropped 1; count of bases not matched to a gene: 7. The CDR3 protein is CASSWGLESGTDTQYF. The DNA of the CDR3 is TGTGCCAGCAGCTGGGGACTAGAAAGCGGCACAGATACGCAGTATTTT.